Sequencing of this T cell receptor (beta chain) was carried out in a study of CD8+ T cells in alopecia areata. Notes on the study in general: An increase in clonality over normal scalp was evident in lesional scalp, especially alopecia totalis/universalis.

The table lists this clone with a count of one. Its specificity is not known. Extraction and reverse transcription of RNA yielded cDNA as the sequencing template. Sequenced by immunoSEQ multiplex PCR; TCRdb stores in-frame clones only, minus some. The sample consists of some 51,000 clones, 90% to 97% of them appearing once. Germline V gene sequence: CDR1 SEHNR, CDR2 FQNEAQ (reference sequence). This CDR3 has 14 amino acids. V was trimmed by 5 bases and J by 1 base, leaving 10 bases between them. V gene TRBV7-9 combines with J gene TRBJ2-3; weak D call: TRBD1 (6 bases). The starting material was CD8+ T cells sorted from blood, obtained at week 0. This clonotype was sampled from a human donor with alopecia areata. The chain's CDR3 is CASSPAGGTDTQYF. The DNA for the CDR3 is TGTGCCAGCAGCCCGGCAGGGGGCACAGATACGCAGTATTTT. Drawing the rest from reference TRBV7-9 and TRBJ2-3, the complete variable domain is DTGVSQNPRHKITKRGQNVTFRCDPISEHNRLYWYRQTLGQGPEFLTYFQNEAQLEKSRLLSDRFSAERPKGSFSTLEIQRTEQGDSAMYLCASSPAGGTDTQYFGPGTRLTVL.